This record concerns one T cell receptor beta chain sequence. Produced via immunoSEQ multiplex PCR; TCRdb's table is partial and in-frame only. The profile shows some 130,000 clones, roughly nine tenths of them singletons. The sample is drawn from a study of cytomegalovirus exposure and HLA in healthy donors. Donors came from a validation cohort of over a hundred subjects, distinct from the first 666-subject cohort. The clonotype originates from a woman under 30 in good health and CMV-seronegative. Sequenced material: PBMCs.

The CDR3 DNA follows: TGTGCCAGCATGCACCCGGGGGGGACTGAAGCTTTCTTT. Amino acid sequence: CASMHPGGTEAFF. This rearrangement joins TRBV27 to TRBJ1-1; weak D call: TRBD1 (5 bases). The germline gives CDR1 MNHEY, CDR2 SMNVEV (reference sequence). V lost 7 bases to trimming and J lost 5 bases, with 14 bases between them. The CDR3 has 13 amino acids.